This T cell receptor (beta chain) was sequenced for a study of blood T cell repertoires in COVID-19. Individuals drawn from approximately 26 US areas were roughly 18 to 95 years old. Cohort allocation depended upon clinical history that participants reported. Two consecutive negative NP/OP PCR tests, clearance, or resolved symptoms defined Cohort 3 recovery. The V and J ends lost 2 bases and 3 bases respectively, with 14 bases between them. The CDR3 length is 15 residues. Method: immunoSEQ multiplex PCR; TCRdb's copy keeps in-frame clones and lacks some. The sample has approximately 200,000 clones, around 90% seen once.

V usage is TRBV6-7 and J usage is TRBJ2-7, with a tentative D call TRBD2 (5 bases). TRBV6-7 is noted as an ORF with a role that remains uncertain. The TCR was taken from a man aged 30 to 39 who had recovered from COVID-19. Sequencing used PBMCs or T cells enriched from blood (not recorded which). The CDR3, as DNA: TGTGCCAGCAGTTACGGGCTAGCAGCTGTCTACGAGCAGTACTTC. It is translated as CASSYGLAAVYEQYF.